Listed here are 14 T cell receptor beta chains from one sample, sequenced in a study of cytomegalovirus exposure and HLA in healthy donors (dated by TCRdb to about 2017). The library was produced with the immunoSEQ multiplex PCR assay. For the multiplex PCR, a mixture combining 60 forward primers for TCR Vbeta segments and 13 reverse primers for TCR Jbeta segments was used. TCRdb retrieved this table from immuneACCESS and kept in-frame rearrangements only. Not all clones are present; in checked studies, unresolved V genes account for under half, and no reason is known for the remainder. The sample yields roughly 50,000 clones; roughly 75% were counted once. 6.8% of the sample comes from the top ten. Sequenced: PBMCs. The source is a man younger than 45 in good health and CMV-seropositive.

This sequence joins TRBV5-6 and TRBJ1-2; TRBD1 aligns across 7 bases. The CDR3 is made up of 14 amino acids. Germline CDR1 SGHDT, CDR2 YYEEEE. J was trimmed by 4 bases and V by 5 bases; bases with no gene match: 8. This CDR3 is CASSYRGPIYGYTF. CDR3 nucleotide sequence: TGTGCCAGCAGTTACAGGGGCCCCATCTATGGCTACACCTTC.

J is TRBJ2-3 and V is TRBV7-2; no definite D call. The CDR3 runs 14 residues. Germline values: CDR1 SGHTA, CDR2 FQGNSA. V was trimmed by 3 bases and J by 2 bases, leaving 9 bases between them. The CDR3 DNA sequence: TGTGCCAGCAGCTTGAATTGGGCCACAGATACGCAGTATTTT. This translates into CASSLNWATDTQYF.

V usage is TRBV5-5 and J usage is TRBJ1-6; weak D call: TRBD1 (6 bases). Germline loops: CDR1 SGHKS, CDR2 YYEKEE (reference sequence). V was shortened by 2 bases and J by 3 bases, with 9 bases between the two germline ends. The CDR3 totals 15 residues. In nucleotides, the CDR3 is TGTGCCAGCAGCTTACAGGGATTCTATAATTCACCCCTCCACTTT. This sequence encodes CASSLQGFYNSPLHF.

The chain links TRBV7-6 to TRBJ2-1; 14 nucleotides match TRBD2. Per the germline V gene, CDR1 is SGHVS and CDR2 is FNYEAQ. The CDR3 totals 19 residues. With 3 bases clipped from V and 3 bases from J, the junction kept 10 bases outside the gene matches. The CDR3 nucleotides read TGTGCCAGCAGCTTGACCAGACTAGCGGGGGGGCCGGTCTACAATGAGCAGTTCTTC. This sequence encodes CASSLTRLAGGPVYNEQFF. Complete variable domain (other parts from reference TRBV7-6 and TRBJ2-1): GAGVSQSPRYKVTKRGQDVALRCDPISGHVSLYWYRQALGQGPEFLTYFNYEAQQDKSGLPNDRFSAERPEGSISTLTIQRTEQRDSAMYRCASSLTRLAGGPVYNEQFFGPGTRLTVL.

The rearrangement links TRBV6-1 to TRBJ1-1, with D maybe TRBD1 (5 bases). The V gene's germline CDR1 is MNHNS and CDR2 SASEGT. The CDR3 loop spans 13 amino acids. V shed 4 bases and J shed 1 base, with 7 bases lying between them. The CDR3 nucleotides are TGTGCCAGCAGTGGGGGGGAGAACACTGAAGCTTTCTTT. Its protein product is CASSGGENTEAFF.

This chain joins TRBV10-3 and TRBJ1-2; no clear D. The germline CDR1 and CDR2 sequences are ENHRY and SYGVKD. V was trimmed by 0 bases and J by 3 bases, leaving 11 bases between them. The CDR3 covers 15 residues. The CDR3 nucleotides read TGTGCCATCAGTGAGTCGAGTGGGGAGTACTATGGCTACACCTTC. It translates to CAISESSGEYYGYTF.

V is TRBV7-9 and J is TRBJ2-7; a weak D match, TRBD1 (5 bases). Germline V gives CDR1 SEHNR, CDR2 FQNEAQ (reference sequence). The CDR3 is 12 residues long. The V and J ends lost 5 bases and 4 bases respectively, with 9 bases between them. As DNA, the CDR3 is TGTGCCAGCAGCCAAGCAGGGTACGAGCAGTACTTC. It specifies CASSQAGYEQYF.

This clone was counted only a few times. The V call is TRBV5-4, the J call TRBJ1-6; 8 positions match TRBD1. The germline V gene encodes CDR1 SGHNT and CDR2 YYREEE (reference sequence). The CDR3 totals 14 residues. The J segment lost 9 bases and the V segment lost 4 bases, leaving 6 bases of the junction unmatched. The CDR3 DNA is TGTGCCAGCAGCGTAGACAGGGGTACTTCACCCCTCCACTTT. The encoded protein is CASSVDRGTSPLHF. Looking up the rest from reference TRBV5-4 and TRBJ1-6 gives the full variable domain: ETGVTQSPTHLIKTRGQQVTLRCSSQSGHNTVSWYQQALGQGPQFIFQYYREEENGRGNFPPRFSGLQFPNYSSELNVNALELDDSALYLCASSVDRGTSPLHFGNGTRLTVT.

V gene TRBV4-1 combines with J gene TRBJ1-1, with a weak D call TRBD1 (6 bases). Germline-derived CDR1 and CDR2 are MGHRA and YSYEKL. The V gene lost 1 base and the J gene lost 3 bases, with 24 bases spanning the gap. This CDR3 is 19 amino acids long. Here the CDR3 DNA reads TGCGCCAGCAGCCAAGGAGGAGACCTGGGGGCGAGTAGGGACACTGAAGCTTTCTTT. It codes for CASSQGGDLGASRDTEAFF.

The genes are TRBV11-2 and TRBJ1-1, with 8 bases that match TRBD1. This CDR3 has 15 amino acids. V gave up 3 bases and J gave up 5 bases; unmatched junction bases: 8. Germline assignment: CDR1 SGHAT and CDR2 FQNNGV. This CDR3 is CASSFLSGGRTEAFF. The CDR3 DNA follows: TGTGCCAGCAGCTTTTTATCAGGGGGCCGGACTGAAGCTTTCTTT.

This CDR3 reads CACGGYTF. DNA of the CDR3: TGTGCCTGCGGGGGGTACACCTTC. The chain combines TRBV30 with TRBJ1-2; tentative D call: TRBD1 (5 bases). CDR1 is GTSNPN, CDR2 SVGIG, per germline (reference sequence). The CDR3 loop spans 8 amino acids. The germline V and J ends were trimmed by 6 bases and 11 bases, with 7 bases remaining between them. The entire variable domain, with the rest obtained from reference TRBV30 and TRBJ1-2, is as follows: SQTIHQWPATLVQPVGSPLSLECTVEGTSNPNLYWYRQAAGRGLQLLFYSVGIGQISSEVPQNLSASRPQDRQFILSSKKLLLSDSGFYLCACGGYTFGSGTRLTVV.

This chain uses TRBV7-5 with TRBJ1-2; TRBD1, the D gene given by the table, was not confirmed from the DNA. TRBV7-5 is termed a pseudogene. The CDR3 is made up of 20 amino acids. The CDR3 nucleotides read TGTGTCAGAAGCTTCCACTCGGGCAACGGGACAGCACAAGCTAACTATGGCTACACCTTC. Protein sequence: CVRSFHSGNGTAQANYGYTF.

The V and J genes are TRBV7-2 and TRBJ2-5, with TRBD2 identical over 10 bases. Germline CDR1 is SGHTA and CDR2 is FQGNSA. The CDR3 has 13 amino acids. The CDR3 nucleotides read TGTGCGAGGGCGAGCGGGGGGGCGGAGACCCAGTACTTC. The encoded protein is CARASGGAETQYF.

This clone appeared a single time. The chain has TRBV19 and TRBJ1-4; tentative D call: TRBD1 (5 bases). CDR3 length equals 13 residues. The germline gives CDR1 LNHDA, CDR2 SQIVND (reference sequence). The V gene lost 8 bases and the J gene lost 4 bases, with 11 bases spanning the gap. The CDR3 DNA reads TGTGCCAGTTCGCAGGGTATTAATGAAAAACTGTTTTTT. Its translation: CASSQGINEKLFF.